This T cell receptor beta chain appears in the sequencing data of a study of blood T cells in healthy people across ages. Study-level background: Capturing about one barcoded beta molecule per two T cells was achieved by template switching. Study-wide results and caveats: Reliance upon unsorted PBMCs precluded definitive naive versus antigen-experienced comparison. The fall in TCR beta diversity per million T cells was roughly linear with age.

The CDR3 has 15 residues. Germline-derived CDR1 and CDR2 are DFQATT and SNEGSKA (reference sequence). Germline trimming cut 3 bases from V and 2 bases from J; bases unmatched to any gene: 6. This clonotype was seen more than once but under ten times. Antigen unknown. A second PCR, run for roughly 7 to 12 cycles, used a sample-barcoded 5' primer plus a J-beta primer mix. Researchers report that a template-switch adaptor with 12 random nucleotides tagged each cDNA molecule. A single record per CDR3 protein comes from TCRdb applying MiXCR to the 5' RACE reads. The repertoire holds 1.6 million or so distinct CDR3 sequences, 30% to 35% seen once, with about 10% in the top ten.

The chain couples TRBV20-1 to TRBJ2-5, with TRBD2 identical over 10 bases. The source of this sequence is a woman under 40 in good health. Material: blood. CDR3: CSARSIAGGQETQYF. The CDR3, as DNA: TGCAGTGCTAGGTCTATAGCGGGGGGACAAGAGACCCAGTACTTC.